The 28 T cell receptor beta chains below all came from one sample that was sequenced in a study of blood T cell repertoires in COVID-19. Profiled with immunoSEQ multiplex PCR; TCRdb holds only in-frame clones, not every one. The sample consists of approximately 150,000 clones, 85% to 95% of them appearing once. The sample comprised peripheral blood. The receptors shown here come from a woman aged 60 to 75 with COVID-19, enrolled during active disease.

The chain couples TRBV29-1 to TRBJ2-1, with 10 bases fitting TRBD1. J lost 12 bases, V lost 6 bases, and 5 bases had no gene match. The CDR3 has 11 amino acids. Germline CDR1 reads SQVTM; CDR2 reads ANQGSEA. CDR3 DNA sequence: TGCAGCGTGGGCCGGACAGGGGGGCAGTTCTTC. Translated, it gives CSVGRTGGQFF.

The chain recombines TRBV19 with TRBJ2-5; 12 nucleotides align to TRBD2. Germline V CDR1 and CDR2: LNHDA, SQIVND (reference sequence). CDR3 length: 17 amino acids. With 4 bases clipped from V and 5 bases from J, the junction kept 11 bases outside the gene matches. CDR3 coding DNA: TGTGCCAGTAGTACACAAGGACTAGCGGGGATTGGGGAGACCCAGTACTTC. Translating it yields CASSTQGLAGIGETQYF.

This chain links TRBV19 with TRBJ2-3; the D is unclear. The V end was cut by 6 bases, the J end by 1 base, with 17 bases between. This CDR3 has 16 amino acids. CDR1 is LNHDA, CDR2 SQIVND, per germline (reference sequence). This CDR3 reads CASSLRRSAGTDTQYF. CDR3 nucleotides: TGTGCCAGTAGCTTAAGGCGCAGTGCGGGCACAGATACGCAGTATTTT.

CDR3 sequence reads: CAWTKKGARGNEQFF. The DNA of the CDR3 is TGTGCCTGGACCAAGAAGGGGGCTCGGGGCAATGAGCAGTTCTTC. V usage is TRBV30 and J usage is TRBJ2-1; 7 nucleotides agree with TRBD1. Germline assignment: CDR1 GTSNPN and CDR2 SVGIG (reference sequence). Trimming removed 4 bases from V and 6 bases from J; junction bases left unmatched: 12. The CDR3 runs 15 residues.

This clone was picked up a small number of times. The rearrangement links TRBV7-2 to TRBJ2-5; 7 nucleotides line up with TRBD1. Germline V gene lookup returns CDR1 SGHTA and CDR2 FQGNSA. The J segment lost 3 bases and the V segment lost 5 bases, leaving 6 bases of the junction unmatched. The CDR3 totals 14 residues. CDR3 DNA: TGTGCCAGCAGCCAACAGGGGAACAAAGAGACCCAGTACTTC. As protein: CASSQQGNKETQYF. Filled out from reference TRBV7-2 and TRBJ2-5, the complete variable domain reads GAGVSQSPSNKVTEKGKDVELRCDPISGHTALYWYRQSLGQGLEFLIYFQGNSAPDKSGLPSDRFSAERTGGSVSTLTIQRTQQEDSAVYLCASSQQGNKETQYFGPGTRLLVL.

The chain is built from TRBV7-2 and TRBJ1-2, with D possibly matching TRBD1 (5 bases). Germline CDR1 is SGHTA and CDR2 is FQGNSA. Trimming cost V 0 bases and J 8 bases, with 28 bases left between them. The CDR3 is made up of 19 amino acids. The CDR3 nucleotides are TGTGCCAGCAGCTTAGCGCTTACCCTATCTCGGGAGGGGCGGCAGGGCTACACCTTC. It is translated as CASSLALTLSREGRQGYTF.

CDR3 loop: CASRGTGNSGNTIYF. CDR3 nucleotide sequence: TGTGCCAGCAGGGGGACAGGGAACTCTGGAAACACCATATATTTT. The rearrangement uses TRBV2 and TRBJ1-3, with 9 bases that match TRBD1. This CDR3 has 15 residues. V shed 6 bases and J 0 bases; nucleotides not matched to a gene: 3. CDR1 and CDR2 from the germline V gene are SNHLY and FYNNEI.

V usage is TRBV7-9 and J usage is TRBJ1-2; D call uncertain. This CDR3 has 16 amino acids. Germline CDR1 and CDR2: SEHNR and FQNEAQ (reference sequence). Trimming shortened V by 0 bases and J by 3 bases, and 14 bases separated the two germline ends. The CDR3 sequence is CASSLALASSYYGYTF. The CDR3 region has the DNA TGTGCCAGCAGCTTAGCGTTAGCCAGCTCTTACTATGGCTACACCTTC.

This sequence joins TRBV18 and TRBJ1-1; D is possibly TRBD1 (6 bases). Per germline, CDR1 KGHSH and CDR2 LQKENI. The CDR3 spans 15 residues. The V and J ends lost 3 bases and 4 bases respectively, with 15 bases between them. DNA for the CDR3: TGTGCCAGCTCACCTAAACAGGGTTTGGCCACTGAAGCTTTCTTT. This translates into CASSPKQGLATEAFF.

V gene TRBV5-4 combines with J gene TRBJ1-4; tentatively, D is TRBD1 (6 bases). Trimming cost V 4 bases and J 5 bases, with 18 bases left between them. Germline CDR1 and CDR2: SGHNT and YYREEE (reference sequence). The CDR3 loop spans 16 amino acids. The CDR3 region is CASSEGGGLINEKLFF. In DNA form, the CDR3 reads TGTGCCAGCAGCGAGGGAGGGGGGTTGATAAATGAAAAACTGTTTTTT. The full variable domain, its missing parts supplied by reference TRBV5-4 and TRBJ1-4, is ETGVTQSPTHLIKTRGQQVTLRCSSQSGHNTVSWYQQALGQGPQFIFQYYREEENGRGNFPPRFSGLQFPNYSSELNVNALELDDSALYLCASSEGGGLINEKLFFGSGTQLSVL.

The rearrangement joins TRBV30 to TRBJ2-7; 8 bases line up with TRBD1. The CDR3 is 12 amino acids. The V segment lost 2 bases and the J segment 7 bases; nucleotides outside the gene matches: 4. CDR1 GTSNPN and CDR2 SVGIG come from the germline V gene (reference sequence). CDR3 coding DNA: TGTGCCTGGAGTCGGACAGGGCGAGAGCAGTACTTC. It codes for CAWSRTGREQYF.

This sequence joins TRBV18 and TRBJ1-1; the match to TRBD1 covers 7 bases. The CDR3 length is 14 residues. Trimming cost V 4 bases and J 5 bases; bases outside gene matches: 7. Germline assignment: CDR1 KGHSH and CDR2 LQKENI. This CDR3 reads CASSQGARRTEAFF. Written as DNA, the CDR3 is TGTGCCAGCTCACAGGGGGCGAGAAGGACTGAAGCTTTCTTT. The entire variable domain, with the rest obtained from reference TRBV18 and TRBJ1-1, is as follows: NAGVMQNPRHLVRRRGQEARLRCSPMKGHSHVYWYRQLPEEGLKFMVYLQKENIIDESGMPKERFSAEFPKEGPSILRIQQVVRGDSAAYFCASSQGARRTEAFFGQGTRLTVV.

The chain carries TRBV19 and TRBJ1-2, with D perhaps matching TRBD1 (5 bases). The CDR3 runs 15 residues. Trimming removed 3 bases at V and 0 bases at J, with 11 bases between. Germline CDR1 LNHDA, CDR2 SQIVND (reference sequence). The CDR3 is CASSIGRGANYGYTF. The CDR3 nucleotides read TGTGCCAGTAGTATTGGGAGGGGAGCTAACTATGGCTACACCTTC.

The chain couples TRBV3-1 (or the pseudogene TRBV3-2) to TRBJ1-2; D is undetermined. V shed 0 bases and J shed 0 bases, with 14 bases lying between them. Germline V CDR1 and CDR2: LGHDT, YNNKEL (reference sequence). The CDR3 spans 17 residues. This CDR3 reads CASSQEGVLMSNYGYTF. In DNA form, the CDR3 reads TGTGCCAGCAGCCAAGAAGGAGTTCTGATGTCTAACTATGGCTACACCTTC.

J is TRBJ2-3 and V is TRBV2; 13 nucleotides line up with TRBD2. The germline V gene has CDR1 SNHLY and CDR2 FYNNEI. This CDR3 has 14 amino acids. Losses at the gene ends were 7 bases for V and 4 bases for J; bases not matched to a gene: 2. This CDR3 is CASTLAGGADTQYF. The CDR3 region has the DNA TGTGCCAGCACACTAGCGGGAGGGGCAGATACGCAGTATTTT.

V and J are TRBV5-1 and TRBJ1-2; a possible D gene is TRBD1 (5 bases). Germline values: CDR1 SGHRS, CDR2 YFSETQ. With 0 bases removed from V and 4 bases from J, the gap between germline ends came to 16 bases. The CDR3 length is 16 residues. In nucleotides, the CDR3 is TGCGCCAGCAGCTTGGCTGGGTCCAGGGTGACCTATGGCTACACCTTC. It codes for CASSLAGSRVTYGYTF. The complete variable domain, with remaining parts taken from reference TRBV5-1 and TRBJ1-2, reads KAGVTQTPRYLIKTRGQQVTLSCSPISGHRSVSWYQQTPGQGLQFLFEYFSETQRNKGNFPGRFSGRQFSNSRSEMNVSTLELGDSALYLCASSLAGSRVTYGYTFGSGTRLTVV.

This chain uses TRBV12-5 with TRBJ1-2; 7 positions match TRBD1. This CDR3 is 13 amino acids long. Unmatched junction bases numbered 6, after V lost 5 bases and J lost 6 bases. Germline CDR1 LGHNT, CDR2 FRNRAP. CDR3 loop: CASGSHRGDGYTF. The CDR3 bases are TGTGCTAGTGGTAGCCACAGGGGTGATGGCTACACCTTC. The entire variable domain, with the rest obtained from reference TRBV12-5 and TRBJ1-2, is as follows: DARVTQTPRHKVTEMGQEVTMRCQPILGHNTVFWYRQTMMQGLELLAYFRNRAPLDDSGMPKDRFSAEMPDATLATLKIQPSEPRDSAVYFCASGSHRGDGYTFGSGTRLTVV.

The chain combines TRBV6-5 with TRBJ1-1; 8 bases map to TRBD1. With 1 base clipped from V and 10 bases from J, the junction kept 8 bases outside the gene matches. Germline V gene lookup returns CDR1 MNHEY and CDR2 SVGAGI. This CDR3 contains 14 residues. CDR3 nucleotides: TGTGCCAGCAGTTACTGGCAGGGGGCGCCTGGAGCTTTCTTT. Protein sequence: CASSYWQGAPGAFF.

The chain couples TRBV5-4 to TRBJ2-2; TRBD1 matches at 8 bases. With V trimmed by 3 bases and J by 6 bases, 7 bases remained unmatched. Germline V gene data show CDR1 as SGHNT and CDR2 as YYREEE (reference sequence). This CDR3 is built from 15 residues. The CDR3 nucleotides are TGTGCCAGCAGCTCGGGGACAGGATTAGCCGGGGAGCTGTTTTTT. Residues: CASSSGTGLAGELFF.

The chain carries TRBV30 and TRBJ1-1; TRBD1 aligns across 7 bases. The junction had 5 bases not matched to a gene; V was cut back by 3 bases and J by 4 bases. The CDR3 has 13 amino acids. The germline CDR1 and CDR2 sequences are GTSNPN and SVGIG (reference sequence). CDR3 residues: CAWRSQGLTEAFF. As DNA, the CDR3 is TGTGCCTGGAGATCACAGGGGCTCACTGAAGCTTTCTTT.

This sequence joins TRBV19 and TRBJ1-4; D is perhaps TRBD1 (5 bases). V was cut by 6 bases and J by 8 bases, with 25 bases left in between. The CDR3 has 17 amino acids. Germline CDR1 and CDR2: LNHDA and SQIVND (reference sequence). The CDR3 is CASSNERPLGAGEKLFF. CDR3 DNA: TGTGCCAGTAGCAACGAAAGACCGCTTGGGGCTGGGGAAAAACTGTTTTTT. The complete variable domain, with remaining parts taken from reference TRBV19 and TRBJ1-4, reads DGGITQSPKYLFRKEGQNVTLSCEQNLNHDAMYWYRQDPGQGLRLIYYSQIVNDFQKGDIAEGYSVSREKKESFPLTVTSAQKNPTAFYLCASSNERPLGAGEKLFFGSGTQLSVL.

The gene calls are TRBV10-3 and TRBJ1-5; D is undetermined. Deletions cut 1 base from V and 6 bases from J, with 7 bases between. The CDR3 is made up of 13 amino acids. CDR1 and CDR2 from the germline V gene are ENHRY and SYGVKD. The CDR3 DNA reads TGTGCCATCAGTGAGTTCTTTAGTCAGCCCCAGCATTTT. Translation: CAISEFFSQPQHF.

The chain recombines TRBV5-6 with TRBJ2-7; a possible D gene is TRBD1 (6 bases). The CDR3 loop spans 12 amino acids. Trimming took off 5 bases at V and 4 bases at J, with 10 bases between the two ends. The germline gives CDR1 SGHDT, CDR2 YYEEEE. CDR3 sequence: CASSYQGYEQYF. CDR3 bases: TGTGCCAGCAGTTATCAGGGGTACGAGCAGTACTTC.

The chain recombines TRBV7-2 with TRBJ1-1; D gene uncertain. Germline loops: CDR1 SGHTA, CDR2 FQGNSA. This CDR3 has 13 residues. V dropped 2 bases and J dropped 2 bases, with 6 bases sitting between them. The CDR3 loop is CASSLQDNTEAFF. In nucleotides, the CDR3 is TGTGCCAGCAGCTTACAGGATAACACTGAAGCTTTCTTT.

The gene calls are TRBV9 and TRBJ2-1; 9 positions agree with TRBD2. Unmatched junction bases numbered 10, after V lost 1 base and J lost 8 bases. The CDR3 covers 16 residues. CDR1 and CDR2 from the germline V gene are SGDLS and YYNGEE. The CDR3 DNA reads TGTGCCAGCAGCGTACTTAGCGGGGGAACGGGGGATGAGCAGTTCTTC. Protein: CASSVLSGGTGDEQFF.

The chain has TRBV11-1 and TRBJ1-2, with D uncertain. The CDR3 is 14 amino acids. Trimming removed 5 bases from V and 7 bases from J, with 17 bases in between. The V gene's germline CDR1 is SGHAT and CDR2 FQDESV (reference sequence). Here the CDR3 reads CASSPQVEVGGYTF. CDR3 DNA: TGTGCCAGCAGCCCCCAGGTGGAGGTTGGTGGCTACACCTTC.

The chain combines TRBV7-2 with TRBJ2-3; perhaps TRBD1 as D (6 bases). The V end lost 5 bases, the J end lost 4 bases, and 13 bases lay between the germline ends. The length of the CDR3 is 14 residues. Looked up from germline, CDR1 is SGHTA and CDR2 is FQGNSA. The CDR3 is CASSGQGGADTQYF. CDR3 nucleotide sequence: TGTGCCAGCAGCGGACAAGGGGGTGCAGATACGCAGTATTTT.

V usage is TRBV19 and J usage is TRBJ2-5; a weak D match, TRBD1 (6 bases). This CDR3 is built from 13 residues. Trimming stripped 8 bases from V and 4 bases from J, with 14 bases between. CDR1 and CDR2 (germline): LNHDA, SQIVND (reference sequence). CDR3 region: CASSDRSGETQYF. The CDR3 nucleotides read TGTGCCAGTTCAGACAGGAGCGGAGAGACCCAGTACTTC.